A selection of T cell receptor beta chains follows, all from one sample in a study of human T cells and chemical hapten exposure. TCRdb re-analysed the RACE reads in MiXCR, keeping a single row per CDR3 protein. The sample yields fewer than 150,000 distinct CDR3 sequences, roughly 10% seen once. Specimen: whole blood, collected in connection with sensitization to the hapten diphenylcyclopropenone (DPC). The source of these receptors is a woman between 50 and 59 years old with alopecia areata. Some clones in this sample may be carry-over from other donors' samples. The conserved cysteine and the conserved F or W are not part of the CDR3 here. Fields, in order: V gene, J gene, CDR3 protein.

TRBV9	TRBJ2-7	ASSVDPRTPYEQY
TRBV20-1	TRBJ1-5	SARPDRDQPQH
TRBV20-1	TRBJ2-5	SAGRGGAETQY
TRBV6-1	TRBJ2-3	ASSEVGLPTDTQY
TRBV6-1	TRBJ2-3	ASRAWEDLTDTQY
TRBV29-1	TRBJ2-5	SVVAVRQGQEAQY
TRBV7-2	TRBJ2-5	ASSPRGAYQETQY
TRBV7-9	TRBJ2-3	ASSFTGLEKDTQY
TRBV20-1	TRBJ2-1	SARAGSGYNEQF
TRBV28	TRBJ2-7	ASRFTQGGWGEQY
TRBV5-1	TRBJ2-7	ASSLVRGSTYEQY
TRBV7-2	TRBJ2-5	ASSLVALADTN
TRBV27	TRBJ1-5	ASSLFQGQPQH
TRBV11-2	TRBJ2-1	ASRSSVAGGSSYNEQF
TRBV29-1	TRBJ2-5	SGGQETQY
TRBV29-1	TRBJ2-7	SVGTDTYEQY
TRBV4-1	TRBJ1-2	ASSQGNGGGGGYT
TRBV29-1	TRBJ1-5	SVEEPYPLEDRVSNQPQH
TRBV12-3/TRBV12-4	TRBJ2-7	ASTGGSPYEQY
TRBV29-1	TRBJ2-3	SVATSGRTDTQY
TRBV21-1	TRBJ2-3	ASSNEGRARGGRTDTQY
TRBV20-1	TRBJ2-7	SANRDNPYEQY
TRBV24-1	TRBJ2-1	ATSALGTGTGTLGEQF
TRBV6-2/TRBV6-3	TRBJ2-7	ASSSGGSSYEQY
TRBV7-8	TRBJ1-5	ASSSITSGTGGFQPQH
TRBV4-2	TRBJ1-4	ASSQERGFNEKLF
TRBV5-1	TRBJ1-5	ASSLAPGLGQPQH
TRBV11-2	TRBJ2-1	ASSFLRGGLAYNEQF
TRBV11-2	TRBJ2-2	ASSFPGGSRATGELF
TRBV7-6	TRBJ1-1	ASSLTGGTEAF
TRBV25-1	TRBJ2-7	ASGGQVPYEQY
TRBV6-2/TRBV6-3	TRBJ2-7	ASSFPTGSSYEQY